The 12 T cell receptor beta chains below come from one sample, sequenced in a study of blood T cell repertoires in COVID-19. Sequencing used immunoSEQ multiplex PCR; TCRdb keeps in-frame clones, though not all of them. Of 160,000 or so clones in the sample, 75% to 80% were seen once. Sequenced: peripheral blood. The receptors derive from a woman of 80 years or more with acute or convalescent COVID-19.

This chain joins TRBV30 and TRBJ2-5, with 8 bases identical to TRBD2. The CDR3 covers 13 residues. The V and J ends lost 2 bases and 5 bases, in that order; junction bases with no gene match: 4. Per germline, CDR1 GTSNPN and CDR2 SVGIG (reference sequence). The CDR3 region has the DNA TGTGCCTGGAGTCCTAGCGGGTTGGAGACCCAGTACTTC. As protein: CAWSPSGLETQYF.

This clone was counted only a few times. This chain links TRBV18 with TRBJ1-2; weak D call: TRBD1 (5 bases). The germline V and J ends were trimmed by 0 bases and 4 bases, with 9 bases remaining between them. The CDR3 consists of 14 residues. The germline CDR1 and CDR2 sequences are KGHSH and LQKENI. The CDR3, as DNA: TGTGCCAGCTCACCACCGGGCAGGGTCTATGGCTACACCTTC. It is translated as CASSPPGRVYGYTF.

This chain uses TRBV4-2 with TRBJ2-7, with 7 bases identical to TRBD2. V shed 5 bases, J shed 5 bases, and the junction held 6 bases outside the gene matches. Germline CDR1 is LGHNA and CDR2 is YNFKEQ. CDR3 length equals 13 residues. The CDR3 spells CASSTPLADEQYF. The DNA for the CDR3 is TGTGCCAGCAGCACTCCCCTAGCGGACGAGCAGTACTTC.

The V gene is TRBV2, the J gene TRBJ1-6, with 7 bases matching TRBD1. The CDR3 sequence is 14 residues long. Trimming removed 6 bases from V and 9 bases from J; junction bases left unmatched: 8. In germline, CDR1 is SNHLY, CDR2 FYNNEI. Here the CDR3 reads CASRSTGTSSPLHF. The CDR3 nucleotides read TGTGCCAGCAGATCGACAGGGACAAGTTCACCCCTCCACTTT. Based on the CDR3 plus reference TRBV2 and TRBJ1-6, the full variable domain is EPEVTQTPSHQVTQMGQEVILRCVPISNHLYFYWYRQILGQKVEFLVSFYNNEISEKSEIFDDQFSVERPDGSNFTLKIRSTKLEDSAMYFCASRSTGTSSPLHFGNGTRLTVT.

CDR3 protein: CASSSPPGGPKETQYF. The CDR3 DNA reads TGTGCCAGCAGTTCCCCACCTGGGGGCCCAAAAGAGACCCAGTACTTC. The chain uses TRBV6-6 and TRBJ2-5; possibly TRBD1 for D (6 bases). There are 16 residues in the CDR3. Germline CDR1 and CDR2: MNHNY and SVGAGI (reference sequence). V gave up 4 bases and J gave up 3 bases, with 18 bases separating them.

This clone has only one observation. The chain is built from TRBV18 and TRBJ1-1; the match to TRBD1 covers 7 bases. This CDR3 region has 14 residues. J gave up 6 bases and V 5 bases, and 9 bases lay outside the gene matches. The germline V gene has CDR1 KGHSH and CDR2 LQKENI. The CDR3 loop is CASSGLNRGAEAFF. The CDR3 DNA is TGTGCCAGCTCAGGACTTAACAGGGGCGCTGAAGCTTTCTTT.

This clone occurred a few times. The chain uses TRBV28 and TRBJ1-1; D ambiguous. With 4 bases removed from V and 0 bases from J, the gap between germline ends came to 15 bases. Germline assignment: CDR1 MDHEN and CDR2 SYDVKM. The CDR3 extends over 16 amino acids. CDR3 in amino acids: CASSSPAATVNTEAFF. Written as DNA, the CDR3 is TGTGCCAGCAGTTCTCCGGCGGCGACGGTGAACACTGAAGCTTTCTTT.

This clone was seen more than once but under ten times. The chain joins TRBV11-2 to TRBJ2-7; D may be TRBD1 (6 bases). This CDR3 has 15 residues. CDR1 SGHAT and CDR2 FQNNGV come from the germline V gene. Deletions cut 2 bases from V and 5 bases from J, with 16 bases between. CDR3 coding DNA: TGTGCCAGCAGCTTATCTACCGGGACACAGGACGAGCAGTACTTC. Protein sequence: CASSLSTGTQDEQYF.

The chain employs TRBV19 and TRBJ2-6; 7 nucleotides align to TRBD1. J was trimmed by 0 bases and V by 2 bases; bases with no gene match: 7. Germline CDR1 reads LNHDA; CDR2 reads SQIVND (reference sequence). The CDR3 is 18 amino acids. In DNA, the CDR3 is TGTGCCAGTAGTATATCGACAGGGCGACGCTCTGGGGCCAACGTCCTGACTTTC. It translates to CASSISTGRRSGANVLTF. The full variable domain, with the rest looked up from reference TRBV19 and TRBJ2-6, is DGGITQSPKYLFRKEGQNVTLSCEQNLNHDAMYWYRQDPGQGLRLIYYSQIVNDFQKGDIAEGYSVSREKKESFPLTVTSAQKNPTAFYLCASSISTGRRSGANVLTFGAGSRLTVL.

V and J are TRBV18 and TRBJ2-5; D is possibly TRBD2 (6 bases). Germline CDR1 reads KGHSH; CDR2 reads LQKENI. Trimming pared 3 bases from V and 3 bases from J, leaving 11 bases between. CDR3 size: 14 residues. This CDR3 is CASSPGLMEETQYF. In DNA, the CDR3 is TGTGCCAGCTCACCGGGACTTATGGAAGAGACCCAGTACTTC.

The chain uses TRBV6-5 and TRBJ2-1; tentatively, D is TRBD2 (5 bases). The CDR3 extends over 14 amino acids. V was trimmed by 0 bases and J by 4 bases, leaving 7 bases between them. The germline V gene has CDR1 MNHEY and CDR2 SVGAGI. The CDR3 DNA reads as TGTGCCAGCAGTTACTCAGCGGTTTACAATGAGCAGTTCTTC. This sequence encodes CASSYSAVYNEQFF.

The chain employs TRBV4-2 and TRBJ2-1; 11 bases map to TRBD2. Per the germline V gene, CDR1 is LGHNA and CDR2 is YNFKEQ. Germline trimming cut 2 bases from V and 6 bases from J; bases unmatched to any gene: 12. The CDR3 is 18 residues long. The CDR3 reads CASSQQLILAGGPNEQFF. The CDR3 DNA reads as TGTGCCAGCAGCCAACAGCTCATTTTAGCGGGGGGGCCCAATGAGCAGTTCTTC.